This record looks at one T cell receptor beta chain sequence and its context. Sequenced by immunoSEQ multiplex PCR; TCRdb stores in-frame clones only, minus some. The repertoire holds over 50,000 clones, with 70% to 90% as singletons. This sample stems from a study of technical replicates of blood from a handful of donors. Sequencing input: PBMCs. The origin of this receptor is a human donor in good health. Some clones in this sample may be carry-over from other donors' samples.

This CDR3 is CASSLKPSGGAQETQYF. The CDR3 DNA sequence: TGCGCCAGCAGTCTGAAACCTAGCGGGGGGGCTCAAGAGACCCAGTACTTC. The chain has TRBV5-1 and TRBJ2-5, with 12 bases fitting TRBD2. After removal of 5 bases from V and 2 bases from J, the junction contained 10 bases not matched to a gene. The CDR3 contains 17 residues. Germline-derived CDR1 and CDR2 are SGHRS and YFSETQ. The full variable domain, rest sourced from reference TRBV5-1 and TRBJ2-5, is KAGVTQTPRYLIKTRGQQVTLSCSPISGHRSVSWYQQTPGQGLQFLFEYFSETQRNKGNFPGRFSGRQFSNSRSEMNVSTLELGDSALYLCASSLKPSGGAQETQYFGPGTRLLVL.